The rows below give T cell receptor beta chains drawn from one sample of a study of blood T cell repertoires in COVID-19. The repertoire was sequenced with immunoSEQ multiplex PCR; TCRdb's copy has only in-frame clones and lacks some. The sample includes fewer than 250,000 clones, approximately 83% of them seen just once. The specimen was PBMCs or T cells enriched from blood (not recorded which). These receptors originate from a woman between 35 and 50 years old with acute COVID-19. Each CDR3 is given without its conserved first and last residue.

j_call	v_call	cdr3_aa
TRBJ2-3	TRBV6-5	ASTETGGHTDTQY
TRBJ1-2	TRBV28	ASSLDRGLGGYT
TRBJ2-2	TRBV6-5	ASRLDRSPGELF
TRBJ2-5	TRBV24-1	ATSDSGRETQY
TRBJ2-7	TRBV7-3	ASSFGGEGYEQY
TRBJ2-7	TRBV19	ASSIGRSYEQY
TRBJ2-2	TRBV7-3	ASSFAGTSNTGELF
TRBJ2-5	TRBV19	ASSIPGGETQY
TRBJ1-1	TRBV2	ASSAQVNTEAF
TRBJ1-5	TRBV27	ASSFRGSHQPQH
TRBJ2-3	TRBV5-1	ASRGAGGTTDTQY
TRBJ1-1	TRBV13	ASGARMNTEAF
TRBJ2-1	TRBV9	ASSVVQDEQF
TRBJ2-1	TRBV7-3	ASSLAEGGNNEQF
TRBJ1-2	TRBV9	ASSVGQGDYGYT
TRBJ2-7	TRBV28	ASSLIMAVDYEQY
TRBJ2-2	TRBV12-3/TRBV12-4	ASSLTSGGELF
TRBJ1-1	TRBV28	ASSLPNPGRPDEAF
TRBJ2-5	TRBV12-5	ASAASGSGETQY
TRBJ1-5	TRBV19	ASSTRTGFFGQPQH
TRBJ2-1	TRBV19	ASTSDRGVYNEQF
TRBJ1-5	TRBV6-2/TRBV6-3	ASSLPAQHIYSNQPQH
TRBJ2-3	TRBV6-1	ASSELAGGPDTQY
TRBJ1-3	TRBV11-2	ASSLLPQGRSGNTIY
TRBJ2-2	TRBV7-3	ASSPTGTNTGELF
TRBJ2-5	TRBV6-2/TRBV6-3	ASSSGGLLETQY
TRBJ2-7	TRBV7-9	ASSTRQGRFSYEQY
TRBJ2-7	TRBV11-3	ASSLTRGSNEQY
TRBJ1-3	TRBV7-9	ASSPPYDPRGTIY
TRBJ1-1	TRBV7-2	ASSFKGDTEAF
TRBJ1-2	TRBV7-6	ASSLGPSNYGYT
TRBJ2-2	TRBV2	ASRPGSWDGELF
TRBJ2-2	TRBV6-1	ASNDGTERNTGELF
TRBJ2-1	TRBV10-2	ASKSSATYNEQF
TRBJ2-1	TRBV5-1	ASSLGQGDYNEQF
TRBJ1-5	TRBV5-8	ASSGAVRQPQH
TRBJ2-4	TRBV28	ASSLAESLTSRNIQY
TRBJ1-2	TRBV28	ASSSTGGIAYGYT
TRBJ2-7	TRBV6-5	ASSYSRDSQGV
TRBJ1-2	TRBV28	ASRNRGNYGYT
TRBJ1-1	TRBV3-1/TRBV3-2	ASSQERAQRRTF
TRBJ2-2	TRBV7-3	ASSPWTGLNTGELF
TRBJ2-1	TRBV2	ASSWGQGGLAARQF
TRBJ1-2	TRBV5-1	ASSLQQGGTYGYT
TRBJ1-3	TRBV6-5	ASRHREQWGNTIY
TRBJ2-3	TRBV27	ASSSMDFTDTQY
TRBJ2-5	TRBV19	ASSITSQETQY
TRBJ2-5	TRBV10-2	ASSAPGGGQETQY
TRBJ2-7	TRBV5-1	ASSPRLYEQY
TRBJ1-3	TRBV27	ASRGESLGTIY
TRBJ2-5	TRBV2	ASSRPGQGPETQY
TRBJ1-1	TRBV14	ASSQDQWVGAMNTEAF
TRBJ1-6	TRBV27	ASSFRGNNSPLH
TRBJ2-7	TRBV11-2	ASSLGGGRPGTPYEQY
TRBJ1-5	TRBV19	ASQGKSNQPQH
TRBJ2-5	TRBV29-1	SVGPGLAVEKTQY
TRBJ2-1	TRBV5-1	ASSLDRGVGIDEQF
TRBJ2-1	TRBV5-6	ASSLRRDRGAGEQF
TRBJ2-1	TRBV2	ASSDPAGANLLNEQF